Included here is one T cell receptor (beta chain) sequence, with context. Its antigen is currently unknown. The length of the CDR3 is 20 residues. The J segment lost 1 base and the V segment lost 4 bases, leaving 19 bases of the junction unmatched. Germline lookup yields CDR1 PRHDT and CDR2 FYEKMQ (reference sequence). TCRdb ran MiXCR on the 5' RACE reads and lists one entry per CDR3 protein. The sample gives 700,000 to 950,000 distinct CDR3 sequences, around an eighth of which show up once; about 1.5% is in the top ten. The data were taken from a study of identical twins. Notes on the study in general: The study based its conclusions on cross-sectional statistical analysis and did not follow the same donors.

The data also belong to a second study, concerning yellow fever vaccine responses in identical twins.

This TCR came from a woman aged 18-29 years in good health. J is TRBJ2-1 and V is TRBV13; 7 bases are shared with TRBD2. The sequenced material came from PBMCs. The CDR3 region has the DNA TGTGCCAGCAGCTCCCTTAGTGAGGGAGGGCCTTTAGGTTCCTACAATGAGCAGTTCTTC. Residues: CASSSLSEGGPLGSYNEQFF.